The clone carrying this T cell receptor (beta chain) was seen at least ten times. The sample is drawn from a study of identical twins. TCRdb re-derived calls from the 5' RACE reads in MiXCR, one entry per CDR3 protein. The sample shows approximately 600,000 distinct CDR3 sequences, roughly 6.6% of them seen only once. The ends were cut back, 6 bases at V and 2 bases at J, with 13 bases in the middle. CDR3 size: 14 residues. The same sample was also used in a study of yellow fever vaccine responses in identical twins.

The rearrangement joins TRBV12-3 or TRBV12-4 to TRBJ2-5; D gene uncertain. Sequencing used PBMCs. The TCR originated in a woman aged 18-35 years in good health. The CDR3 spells CASRPAGVQETQYF. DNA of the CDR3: TGTGCCAGCAGGCCCGCCGGAGTACAAGAGACCCAGTACTTC.